These T cell receptor beta chains were read from a single sample in a study of blood T cell repertoires in COVID-19. Here immunoSEQ multiplex PCR was the method, and the copy in TCRdb shows in-frame clones only, minus some. The profile shows about 240,000 clones, about four fifths of them singletons. The specimen sequenced was peripheral blood. The receptor source for this set is a woman of 80 years or more with COVID-19, enrolled during active disease. Both conserved end residues are part of each CDR3. The D gene is left open where the match is weak. Only some rows state a clone size, as once, few, many or a class for expanded clones.

v_call,d_call,clone_size,cdr3_length,j_call,cdr3_aa,cdr3_nt
TRBV7-9,.,.,14,TRBJ1-4,CASSANREGEKLFF,TGTGCCAGCAGCGCCAACAGGGAGGGTGAAAAACTGTTTTTT
TRBV19,TRBD2,.,16,TRBJ2-2,CASRGGSGGNTGELFF,TGTGCCAGTCGTGGGGGGAGCGGGGGCAACACCGGGGAGCTGTTTTTT
TRBV19,.,.,13,TRBJ1-5,CASSMGGPQPQHF,TGTGCCAGTAGTATGGGGGGACCTCAGCCCCAGCATTTT
TRBV7-3,TRBD1,.,14,TRBJ1-6,CASSSGQDHSPLHF,TGTGCCAGCAGCTCGGGACAGGATCATTCACCCCTCCACTTT
TRBV28,TRBD2,once,15,TRBJ2-7,CASSLTSGRWYEQYF,TGTGCCAGCAGTTTGACTAGCGGGAGGTGGTACGAGCAGTACTTC
TRBV11-2,TRBD1,.,15,TRBJ1-1,CASSSDRGQNTEAFF,TGTGCCAGCAGCTCTGACAGGGGGCAAAACACTGAAGCTTTCTTT
TRBV4-3,.,few,13,TRBJ2-1,CASRATGANEQFF,TGCGCCAGCAGGGCAACGGGAGCCAATGAGCAGTTCTTC
TRBV6-6,.,.,16,TRBJ2-7,CASSYRSRPSSYEQYF,TGTGCCAGCAGTTACAGAAGTCGCCCCAGCTCCTACGAGCAGTACTTC
TRBV7-9,.,.,12,TRBJ1-1,CASLAVSTEAFF,TGTGCCAGCCTCGCGGTGAGCACTGAAGCTTTCTTT
TRBV5-1,.,.,15,TRBJ1-2,CASSLGQWGPYGYTF,TGCGCCAGCAGCTTGGGGCAGTGGGGGCCCTATGGCTACACCTTC
TRBV28,TRBD1,.,15,TRBJ1-6,CASSSQGQGYSPLHF,TGTGCCAGCAGTTCACAGGGACAGGGGTACTCACCCCTCCACTTT
TRBV28,.,.,15,TRBJ1-4,CASSIGGTLNEKLFF,TGTGCCAGCAGCATCGGGGGAACGTTGAATGAAAAACTGTTTTTT
TRBV15,TRBD1,.,14,TRBJ1-4,CATSRVGTGEKLFF,TGTGCCACCAGCAGAGTCGGGACAGGAGAAAAACTGTTTTTT
TRBV7-3,.,.,14,TRBJ1-5,CASSPRGGNQPQHF,TGTGCCAGCAGCCCCCGGGGGGGCAATCAGCCCCAGCATTTT
TRBV14,TRBD2,.,16,TRBJ2-5,CASSQGIGGASGTQYF,TGTGCCAGCAGCCAAGGGATCGGGGGGGCCTCTGGGACCCAGTACTTC
TRBV2,.,.,15,TRBJ1-5,CASEGGGRGNQPQHF,TGTGCCAGCGAAGGGGGGGGTCGCGGCAATCAGCCCCAGCATTTT
TRBV2,TRBD2,.,11,TRBJ2-3,CASMRLAVQYF,TGTGCCAGCATGAGACTAGCGGTGCAGTATTTT
TRBV6-5,.,.,14,TRBJ1-2,CASRRQSSNYGYTF,TGTGCCAGCAGGCGACAGAGCTCTAACTATGGCTACACCTTC
TRBV5-1,TRBD2,.,14,TRBJ2-3,CASSSGTSGGTQYF,TGCGCCAGCAGCTCCGGGACTAGCGGGGGTACGCAGTATTTT
TRBV30,.,.,14,TRBJ1-2,CAWSETGPNYGYTF,TGTGCCTGGAGTGAGACAGGACCCAACTATGGCTACACCTTC
TRBV4-2,.,.,14,TRBJ1-3,CASSQEGTGNTIYF,TGTGCCAGCAGCCAGGAGGGAACTGGAAACACCATATATTTT
TRBV19,TRBD1,once,14,TRBJ2-3,CASSMGQYADTQYF,TGTGCCAGTAGTATGGGACAGTATGCAGATACGCAGTATTTT
TRBV2,TRBD2,.,14,TRBJ2-3,CASFGLAARGTQYF,TGTGCCAGCTTCGGACTAGCGGCCCGGGGTACGCAGTATTTT
TRBV29-1,TRBD1,.,14,TRBJ1-1,CSAKTGTANTEAFF,TGCAGCGCCAAAACCGGGACAGCGAACACTGAAGCTTTCTTT
TRBV3-1/TRBV3-2,TRBD2,.,16,TRBJ2-1,CASSQAGTSLGREQFF,TGTGCCAGCAGCCAAGCAGGGACTAGCTTGGGCCGTGAGCAGTTCTTC
TRBV28,TRBD1,.,15,TRBJ1-3,CASSSPTGGLDTIYF,TGTGCCAGCAGTTCCCCGACAGGGGGCTTAGACACCATATATTTT
TRBV12-5,TRBD2,once,15,TRBJ2-1,CASGLGLALYNEQFF,TGTGCTAGTGGTTTAGGACTAGCGCTCTACAATGAGCAGTTCTTC
TRBV5-1,.,.,15,TRBJ1-1,CASSGDQGFNTEAFF,TGCGCCAGCAGCGGCGATCAGGGGTTTAACACTGAAGCTTTCTTT
TRBV7-2,.,.,15,TRBJ1-5,CASSLVSGVNQPQHF,TGTGCCAGCAGCTTAGTTTCAGGGGTGAATCAGCCCCAGCATTTT
TRBV6-2/TRBV6-3,.,.,13,TRBJ1-6,CASSLQPGTPLHF,TGTGCCAGCAGCCTCCAGCCGGGAACACCCCTCCACTTT
TRBV7-2,TRBD1,.,14,TRBJ2-7,CASSARDRDRAQYF,TGTGCCAGCAGCGCCCGGGACAGGGATCGGGCGCAGTACTTC
TRBV5-1,.,once,14,TRBJ2-1,CASSFGAAYNEQFF,TGCGCCAGCAGCTTTGGAGCGGCCTACAATGAGCAGTTCTTC
TRBV5-4,TRBD1,.,16,TRBJ2-2,CASINRDRDPTGELFF,TGTGCCAGCATAAACCGGGACAGGGACCCCACCGGGGAGCTGTTTTTT
TRBV19,TRBD2,.,17,TRBJ2-1,CASRVTSGRTAYNEQFF,TGTGCCAGTAGAGTAACTAGCGGGAGAACGGCCTACAATGAGCAGTTCTTC
TRBV11-2,TRBD1,.,14,TRBJ2-4,CASSSGQGEDIQYF,TGTGCCAGCAGCTCTGGACAGGGGGAGGACATTCAGTACTTC
TRBV4-2,TRBD1,.,16,TRBJ2-1,CASSQDRDRGRLIQFF,TGTGCCAGCAGCCAAGATAGGGACAGGGGGCGCTTAATCCAGTTCTTC
TRBV7-8,.,few,13,TRBJ2-1,CASSRDLYNEQFF,TGTGCCAGCAGCCGGGACTTGTACAATGAGCAGTTCTTC
TRBV7-9,TRBD2,.,13,TRBJ2-1,CASTLGGGNEQFF,TGTGCCAGCACCCTTGGCGGGGGTAATGAGCAGTTCTTC
TRBV28,.,.,16,TRBJ1-5,CASSLWRDYSNQPQHF,TGTGCCAGCAGTCTTTGGAGGGATTATAGCAATCAGCCCCAGCATTTT
TRBV16,.,.,12,TRBJ1-2,CASRGSFYGYTF,TGTGCCAGCAGAGGGAGTTTCTATGGCTACACCTTC
TRBV2,TRBD2,.,14,TRBJ2-1,CASTGLAGYNEQFF,TGTGCCAGCACGGGACTAGCGGGGTACAATGAGCAGTTCTTC
TRBV3-1/TRBV3-2,.,.,13,TRBJ2-1,CASSQGRGGEQFF,TGTGCCAGCAGCCAAGGGAGAGGGGGTGAGCAGTTCTTC
TRBV7-2,.,.,15,TRBJ2-7,CASSLDGGRPYEQYF,TGTGCCAGCAGCTTAGATGGCGGGCGTCCCTACGAGCAGTACTTC